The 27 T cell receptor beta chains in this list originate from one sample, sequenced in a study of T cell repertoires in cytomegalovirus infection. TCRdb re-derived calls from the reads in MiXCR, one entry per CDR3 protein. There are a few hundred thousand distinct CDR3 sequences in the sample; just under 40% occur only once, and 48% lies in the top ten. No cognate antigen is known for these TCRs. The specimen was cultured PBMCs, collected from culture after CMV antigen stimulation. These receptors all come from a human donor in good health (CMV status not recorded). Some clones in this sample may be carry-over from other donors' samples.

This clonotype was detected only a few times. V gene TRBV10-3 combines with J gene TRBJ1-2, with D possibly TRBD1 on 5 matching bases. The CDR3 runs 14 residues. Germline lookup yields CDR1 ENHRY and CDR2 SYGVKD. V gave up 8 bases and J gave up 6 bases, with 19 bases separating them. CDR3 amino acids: CAIGDLDSVHGYTF. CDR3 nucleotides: TGTGCCATCGGGGACCTAGACAGCGTCCATGGCTACACCTTC.

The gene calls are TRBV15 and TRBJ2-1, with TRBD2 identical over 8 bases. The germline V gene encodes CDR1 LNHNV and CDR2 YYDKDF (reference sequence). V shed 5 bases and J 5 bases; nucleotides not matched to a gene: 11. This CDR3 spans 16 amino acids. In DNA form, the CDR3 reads TGTGCCACCAGCCGTCCGGGACTAGGGGCCCACAATGAGCAGTTCTTC. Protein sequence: CATSRPGLGAHNEQFF.

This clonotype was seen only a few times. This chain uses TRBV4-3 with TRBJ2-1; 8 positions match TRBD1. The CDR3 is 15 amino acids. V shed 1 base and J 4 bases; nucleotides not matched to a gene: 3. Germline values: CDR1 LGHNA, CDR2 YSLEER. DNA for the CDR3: TGCGCCAGCAGCCAAGTAACAGGGGGATACAATGAGCAGTTCTTC. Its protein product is CASSQVTGGYNEQFF.

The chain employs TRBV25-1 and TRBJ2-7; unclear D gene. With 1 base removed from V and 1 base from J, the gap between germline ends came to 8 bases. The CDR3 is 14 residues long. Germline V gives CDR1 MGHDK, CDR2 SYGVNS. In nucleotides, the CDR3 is TGTGCCAGCAGTGAATCTTCCCCTTCCTACGAGCAGTACTTC. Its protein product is CASSESSPSYEQYF.

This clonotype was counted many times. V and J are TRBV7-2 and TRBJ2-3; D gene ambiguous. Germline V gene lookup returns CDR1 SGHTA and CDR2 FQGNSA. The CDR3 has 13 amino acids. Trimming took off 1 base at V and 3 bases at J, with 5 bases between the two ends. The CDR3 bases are TGTGCCAGCAGCTTAGACTGGACAGATACGCAGTATTTT. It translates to CASSLDWTDTQYF.

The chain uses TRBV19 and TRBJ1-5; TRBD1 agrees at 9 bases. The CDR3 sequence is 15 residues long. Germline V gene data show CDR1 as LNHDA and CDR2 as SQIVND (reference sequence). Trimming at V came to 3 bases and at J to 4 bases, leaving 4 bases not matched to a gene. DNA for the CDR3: TGTGCCAGTAGTATTGGGACAGGGCGGAATCAGCCCCAGCATTTT. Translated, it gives CASSIGTGRNQPQHF.

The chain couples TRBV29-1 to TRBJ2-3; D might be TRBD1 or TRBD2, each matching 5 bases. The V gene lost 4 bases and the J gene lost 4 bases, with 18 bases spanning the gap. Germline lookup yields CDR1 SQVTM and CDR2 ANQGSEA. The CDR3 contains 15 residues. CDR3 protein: CSVVGARGPADTQYF. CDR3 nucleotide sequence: TGCAGCGTTGTAGGAGCGAGGGGTCCCGCAGATACGCAGTATTTT.

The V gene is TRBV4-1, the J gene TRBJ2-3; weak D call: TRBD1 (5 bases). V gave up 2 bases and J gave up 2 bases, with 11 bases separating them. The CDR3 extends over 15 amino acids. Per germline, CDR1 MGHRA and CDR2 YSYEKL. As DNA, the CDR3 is TGCGCCAGCAGCCAACCGACAGAGTTCACAGATACGCAGTATTTT. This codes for CASSQPTEFTDTQYF.

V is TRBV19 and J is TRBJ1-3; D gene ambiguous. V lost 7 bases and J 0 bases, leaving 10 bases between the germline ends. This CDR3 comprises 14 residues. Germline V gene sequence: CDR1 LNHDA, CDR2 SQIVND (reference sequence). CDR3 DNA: TGTGCCAGTATTGACGGAAGCTCTGGAAACACCATATATTTT. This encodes CASIDGSSGNTIYF.

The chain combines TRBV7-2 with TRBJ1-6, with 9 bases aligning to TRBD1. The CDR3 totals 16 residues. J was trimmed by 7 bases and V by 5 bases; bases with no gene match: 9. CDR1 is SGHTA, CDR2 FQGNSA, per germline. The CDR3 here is CASSARTGALNSPLHF. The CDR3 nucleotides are TGTGCCAGCAGCGCCAGGACAGGGGCTTTAAATTCACCCCTCCACTTT.

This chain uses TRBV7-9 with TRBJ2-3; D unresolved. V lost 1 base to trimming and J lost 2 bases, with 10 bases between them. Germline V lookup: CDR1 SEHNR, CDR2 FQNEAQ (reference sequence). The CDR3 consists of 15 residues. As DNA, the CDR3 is TGTGCCAGCAGCTTAGTCCGCGGCAACACAGATACGCAGTATTTT. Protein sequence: CASSLVRGNTDTQYF.

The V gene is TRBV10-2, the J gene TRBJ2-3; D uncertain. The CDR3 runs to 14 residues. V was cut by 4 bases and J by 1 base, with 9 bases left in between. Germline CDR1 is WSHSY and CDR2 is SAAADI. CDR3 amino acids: CASSGTGRTDTQYF. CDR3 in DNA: TGCGCCAGCAGTGGAACGGGCCGCACAGATACGCAGTATTTT.

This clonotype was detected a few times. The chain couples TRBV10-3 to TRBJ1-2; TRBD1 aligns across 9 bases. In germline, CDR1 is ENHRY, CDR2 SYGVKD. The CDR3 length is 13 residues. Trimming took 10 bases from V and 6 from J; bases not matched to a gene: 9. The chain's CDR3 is CATTGGREDGYTF. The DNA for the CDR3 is TGTGCCACCACAGGGGGCCGCGAAGATGGCTACACCTTC.

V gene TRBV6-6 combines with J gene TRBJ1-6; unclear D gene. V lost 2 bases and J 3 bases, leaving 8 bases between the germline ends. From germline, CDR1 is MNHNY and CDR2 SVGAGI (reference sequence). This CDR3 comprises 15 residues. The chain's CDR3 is CASSYPSDYNSPLHF. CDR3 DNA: TGTGCCAGCAGTTACCCGTCGGACTATAATTCACCCCTCCACTTT.

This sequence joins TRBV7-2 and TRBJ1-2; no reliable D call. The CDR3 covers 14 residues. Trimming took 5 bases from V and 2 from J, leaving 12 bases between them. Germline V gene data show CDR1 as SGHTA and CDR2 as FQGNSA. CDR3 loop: CASSLGSPNYGYTF. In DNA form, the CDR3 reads TGTGCCAGCAGCCTGGGAAGTCCAAACTATGGCTACACCTTC. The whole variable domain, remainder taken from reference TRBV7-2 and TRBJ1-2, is GAGVSQSPSNKVTEKGKDVELRCDPISGHTALYWYRQSLGQGLEFLIYFQGNSAPDKSGLPSDRFSAERTGGSVSTLTIQRTQQEDSAVYLCASSLGSPNYGYTFGSGTRLTVV.

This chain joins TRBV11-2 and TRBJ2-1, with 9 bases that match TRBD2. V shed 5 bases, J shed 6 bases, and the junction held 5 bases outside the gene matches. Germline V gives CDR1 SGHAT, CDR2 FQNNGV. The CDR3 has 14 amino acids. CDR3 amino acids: CASSPRREGNEQFF. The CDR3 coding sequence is TGTGCCAGCAGCCCCCGGCGGGAGGGCAATGAGCAGTTCTTC.

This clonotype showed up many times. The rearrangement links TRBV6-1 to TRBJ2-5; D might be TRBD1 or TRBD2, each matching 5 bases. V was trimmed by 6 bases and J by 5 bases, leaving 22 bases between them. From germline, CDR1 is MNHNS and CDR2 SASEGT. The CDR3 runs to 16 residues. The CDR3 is CASSGDRDAFRETQYF. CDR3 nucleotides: TGTGCCAGCAGCGGTGACCGGGACGCATTCCGCGAGACCCAGTACTTC.

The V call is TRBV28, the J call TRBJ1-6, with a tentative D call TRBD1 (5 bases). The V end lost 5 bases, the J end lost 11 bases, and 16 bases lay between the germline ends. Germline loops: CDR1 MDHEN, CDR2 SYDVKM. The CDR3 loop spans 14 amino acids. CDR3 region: CASSPGTHPTPLHF. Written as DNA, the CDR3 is TGTGCCAGCAGTCCCGGGACTCACCCCACACCCCTCCACTTT.

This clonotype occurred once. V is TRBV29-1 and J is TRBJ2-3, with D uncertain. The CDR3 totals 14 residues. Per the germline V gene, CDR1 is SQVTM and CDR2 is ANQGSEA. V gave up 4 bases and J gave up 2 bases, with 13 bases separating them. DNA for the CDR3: TGCAGCGTTGCCCGGGCCCCCGCCACAGATACGCAGTATTTT. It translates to CSVARAPATDTQYF.

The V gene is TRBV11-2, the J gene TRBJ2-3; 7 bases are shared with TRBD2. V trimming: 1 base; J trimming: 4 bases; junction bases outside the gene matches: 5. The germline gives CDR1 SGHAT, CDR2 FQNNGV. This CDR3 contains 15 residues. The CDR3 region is CASSLGSAGADTQYF. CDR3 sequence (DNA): TGTGCCAGCAGCTTAGGGTCCGCGGGGGCAGATACGCAGTATTTT.

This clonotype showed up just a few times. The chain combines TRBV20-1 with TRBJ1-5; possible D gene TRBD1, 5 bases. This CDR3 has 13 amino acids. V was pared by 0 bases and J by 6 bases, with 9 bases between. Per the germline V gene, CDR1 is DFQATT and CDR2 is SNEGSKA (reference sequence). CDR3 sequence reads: CSARDGGSQPQHF. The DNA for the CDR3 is TGCAGTGCTAGAGATGGGGGGAGTCAGCCCCAGCATTTT.

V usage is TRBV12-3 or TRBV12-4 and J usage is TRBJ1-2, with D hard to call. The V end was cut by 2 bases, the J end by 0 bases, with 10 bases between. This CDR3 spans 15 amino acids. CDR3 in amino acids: CASSLYLEPNYGYTF. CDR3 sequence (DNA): TGTGCCAGCAGTTTATATCTGGAACCTAACTATGGCTACACCTTC.

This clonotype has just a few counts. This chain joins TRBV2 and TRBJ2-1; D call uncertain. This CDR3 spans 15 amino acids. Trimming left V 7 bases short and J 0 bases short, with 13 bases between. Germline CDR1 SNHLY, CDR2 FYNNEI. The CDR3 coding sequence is TGTGCCAGCAACCCGCTCCTGAGCTCCTACAATGAGCAGTTCTTC. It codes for CASNPLLSSYNEQFF.

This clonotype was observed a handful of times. In DNA form, the CDR3 reads TGTGCCAGCAGCTTAGTAGTTGCAGGGAAGGGGTACAATGAGCAGTTCTTC. Its translation is CASSLVVAGKGYNEQFF. This chain uses TRBV7-2 with TRBJ2-1; D is perhaps TRBD1 (5 bases). Trimming took off 1 base at V and 4 bases at J, with 17 bases between the two ends. The CDR3 is made up of 17 amino acids. Germline CDR1 SGHTA, CDR2 FQGNSA.

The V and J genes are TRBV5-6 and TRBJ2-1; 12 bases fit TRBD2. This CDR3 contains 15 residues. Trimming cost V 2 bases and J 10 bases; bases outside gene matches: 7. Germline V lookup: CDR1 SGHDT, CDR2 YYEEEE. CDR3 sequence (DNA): TGTGCCAGCAGCTTTCGACTAGCGGGGGCGAGGGAGCAGTTCTTC. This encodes CASSFRLAGAREQFF.

The CDR3 coding sequence is TGCAGTGCTAGAGATCGGGGGGGAGTCTTCACAGATACGCAGTATTTT. It codes for CSARDRGGVFTDTQYF. The rearrangement joins TRBV20-1 to TRBJ2-3; 8 bases line up with TRBD2. V shed 0 bases and J 2 bases; nucleotides not matched to a gene: 7. From germline, CDR1 is DFQATT and CDR2 SNEGSKA (reference sequence). The CDR3 has 16 residues.

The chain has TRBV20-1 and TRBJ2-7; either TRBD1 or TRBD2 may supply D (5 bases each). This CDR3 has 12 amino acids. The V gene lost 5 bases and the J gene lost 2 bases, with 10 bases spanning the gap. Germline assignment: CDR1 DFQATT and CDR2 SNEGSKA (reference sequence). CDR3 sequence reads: CSAGVGAYEQYF. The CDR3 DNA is TGCAGTGCTGGTGTGGGGGCCTACGAGCAGTACTTC.